This T cell receptor beta chain appears in the sequencing data of a study of response to subunit inactivated influenza vaccine. The V end lost 1 base, the J end lost 4 bases, and 8 bases lay between the germline ends. The CDR3 has 13 residues. Germline CDR1 and CDR2: SGHRS and YFSETQ. This clonotype was detected only a few times. TCRdb re-called the RT-PCR reads through MiXCR, storing one row per CDR3 protein. This repertoire shows more than 700,000 distinct CDR3 sequences, 21% found once; its top ten account for 10%. This material consisted of PBMCs from blood, taken approximately 5 days after vaccination. This chain joins TRBV5-1 and TRBJ1-2; D call uncertain. The TCR comes from a man in his fifties who received an inactivated influenza vaccine. The CDR3 protein is CASSLSQLYGYTF. The CDR3 DNA reads TGCGCCAGCAGCTTGTCACAGCTCTATGGCTACACCTTC.